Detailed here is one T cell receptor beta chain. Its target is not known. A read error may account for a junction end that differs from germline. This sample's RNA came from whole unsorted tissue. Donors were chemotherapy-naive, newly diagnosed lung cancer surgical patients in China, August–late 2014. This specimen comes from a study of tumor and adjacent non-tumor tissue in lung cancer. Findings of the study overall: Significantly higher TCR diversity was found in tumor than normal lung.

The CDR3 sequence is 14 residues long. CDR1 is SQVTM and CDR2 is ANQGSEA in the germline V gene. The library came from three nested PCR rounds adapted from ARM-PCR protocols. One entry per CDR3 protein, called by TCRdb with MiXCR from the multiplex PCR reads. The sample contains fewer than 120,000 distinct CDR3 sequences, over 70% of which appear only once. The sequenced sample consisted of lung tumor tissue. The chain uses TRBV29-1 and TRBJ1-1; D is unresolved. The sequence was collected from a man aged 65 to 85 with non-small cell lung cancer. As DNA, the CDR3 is TGCAGCGTTGACGTTGGAGGCATGAAGACTGAAACTTTCTTT. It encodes CSVDVGGMKTETFF. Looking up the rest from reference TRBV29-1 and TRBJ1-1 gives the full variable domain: SAVISQKPSRDICQRGTSLTIQCQVDSQVTMMFWYRQQPGQSLTLIATANQGSEATYESGFVIDKFPISRPNLTFSTLTVSNMSPEDSSIYLCSVDVGGMKTETFFGQGTRLTVV.